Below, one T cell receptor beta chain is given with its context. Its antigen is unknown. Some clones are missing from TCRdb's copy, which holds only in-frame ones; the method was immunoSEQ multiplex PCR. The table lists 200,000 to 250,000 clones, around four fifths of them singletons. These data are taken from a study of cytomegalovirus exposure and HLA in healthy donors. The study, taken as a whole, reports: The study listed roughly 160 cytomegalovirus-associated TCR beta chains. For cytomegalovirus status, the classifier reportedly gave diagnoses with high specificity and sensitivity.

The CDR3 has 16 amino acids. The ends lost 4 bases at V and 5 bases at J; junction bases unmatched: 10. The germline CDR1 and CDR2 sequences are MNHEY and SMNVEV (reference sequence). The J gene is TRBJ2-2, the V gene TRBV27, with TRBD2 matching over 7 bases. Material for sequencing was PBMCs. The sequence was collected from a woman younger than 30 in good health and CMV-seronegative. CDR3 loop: CASSSARDYPTGELFF. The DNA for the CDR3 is TGTGCCAGCAGTTCCGCCCGGGACTATCCTACCGGGGAGCTGTTTTTT.